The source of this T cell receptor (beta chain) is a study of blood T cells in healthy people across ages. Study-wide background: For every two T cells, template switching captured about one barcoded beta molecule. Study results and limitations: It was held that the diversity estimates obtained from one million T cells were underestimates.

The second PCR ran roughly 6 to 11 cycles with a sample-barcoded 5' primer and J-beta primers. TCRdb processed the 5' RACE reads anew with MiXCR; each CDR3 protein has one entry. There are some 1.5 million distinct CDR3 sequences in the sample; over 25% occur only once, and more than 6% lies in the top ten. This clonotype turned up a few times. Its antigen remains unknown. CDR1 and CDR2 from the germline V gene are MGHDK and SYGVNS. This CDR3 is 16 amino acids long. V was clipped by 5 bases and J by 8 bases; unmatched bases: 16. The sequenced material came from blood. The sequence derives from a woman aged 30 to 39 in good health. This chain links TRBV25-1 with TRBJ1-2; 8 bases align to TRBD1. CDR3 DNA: TGTGCCAGCAGTCAAGGGTCCGGGACAGGCGTTCGGGGCTACACCTTC. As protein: CASSQGSGTGVRGYTF.